Below are 31 T cell receptor beta chains sequenced from a single sample in a study of cytomegalovirus exposure and HLA in healthy donors. PCR amplification relied on 60 Vbeta primers (plus 13 Jbeta primers). Data came from immunoSEQ multiplex PCR; TCRdb stores just in-frame clones and leaves some out. In the table there are some 120,000 clones, about three quarters of which are singletons. The sequencing sample was made of PBMCs. These receptors originate from a human donor in good health.

The chain uses TRBV13 and TRBJ1-1, with D perhaps matching TRBD1 (5 bases). Germline CDR1 is PRHDT and CDR2 is FYEKMQ (reference sequence). This CDR3 comprises 13 residues. With 5 bases removed from V and 2 bases from J, the gap between germline ends came to 9 bases. The CDR3 here is CASSPQGNTEAFF. CDR3 bases: TGTGCCAGCAGCCCTCAGGGTAACACTGAAGCTTTCTTT.

This clone was seen just once. The chain recombines TRBV16 with TRBJ1-1; D is possibly TRBD1 (5 bases). Germline assignment: CDR1 KGHSY and CDR2 FQNENV. CDR3 length: 14 amino acids. Trimming pared 5 bases from V and 3 bases from J, leaving 13 bases between. DNA for the CDR3: TGTGCCAGCAGCTCAGGTCGACAGTACACTGAAGCTTTCTTT. Protein product: CASSSGRQYTEAFF.

The gene calls are TRBV2 and TRBJ1-2; weak D call: TRBD1 (5 bases). V lost 4 bases, J lost 3 bases, and 12 bases lay in between. Germline values: CDR1 SNHLY, CDR2 FYNNEI. This CDR3 comprises 14 residues. CDR3 bases: TGTGCCAGCAGTGCTCTGGTAGGGGACTATGGCTACACCTTC. It yields the protein CASSALVGDYGYTF.

On this clone itself: At one end, the junction sequence differs from germline, possibly due to a read error. The CDR3 loop is CAISGAYRGRQETQYF. The DNA of the CDR3 is TGTGCCATCAGTGGGGCCTATAGGGGGCGTCAAGAGACCCAGTACTTC. The chain recombines TRBV6-1 with TRBJ2-5; 7 bases align to TRBD1. This CDR3 is built from 16 residues. The germline CDR1 and CDR2 sequences are MNHNS and SASEGT.

This clone has a handful of counts. This chain uses TRBV6-5 with TRBJ1-1; 8 positions match TRBD1. V lost 8 bases and J lost 5; bases outside the gene matches: 10. Germline V gene lookup returns CDR1 MNHEY and CDR2 SVGAGI. The CDR3 runs 14 residues. In DNA form, the CDR3 reads TGTGCCAGCTCCCCGGACAGGGCGGGGACTGAAGCTTTCTTT. Translating gives CASSPDRAGTEAFF.

For the CDR3, the DNA is TGTGCCAGCAGCTTGACAGGGGGAAACACCATATATTTT. It codes for CASSLTGGNTIYF. The chain is built from TRBV5-6 and TRBJ1-3; D is perhaps TRBD1 (6 bases). The V gene lost 1 base and the J gene lost 4 bases, with 6 bases spanning the gap. The germline gives CDR1 SGHDT, CDR2 YYEEEE. The CDR3 loop spans 13 amino acids.

The chain combines TRBV29-1 with TRBJ1-6, with TRBD1 as a possible D gene (6 bases). V was cut by 6 bases and J by 10 bases, with 22 bases left in between. Germline CDR1 and CDR2: SQVTM and ANQGSEA. CDR3 length: 15 amino acids. In nucleotides, the CDR3 is TGCAGCGTCGGGGGCCGGGAGGATAATTACTCACCCCTCCACTTT. It yields the protein CSVGGREDNYSPLHF.

The V call is TRBV6-5, the J call TRBJ1-2; a possible D gene is TRBD1 (5 bases). Trimming shortened V by 5 bases and J by 0 bases, and 7 bases separated the two germline ends. In germline, CDR1 is MNHEY, CDR2 SVGAGI. There are 13 residues in the CDR3. The CDR3 nucleotides read TGTGCCAGCAGTGACAGCACTAACTATGGCTACACCTTC. Protein sequence: CASSDSTNYGYTF.

The chain is built from TRBV4-1 and TRBJ2-5; 9 nucleotides align to TRBD2. This CDR3 is built from 16 residues. Germline CDR1 is MGHRA and CDR2 is YSYEKL. J lost 0 bases, V lost 1 base, and 3 bases had no gene match. This CDR3 reads CASSQGAGGHQETQYF. CDR3 sequence (DNA): TGCGCCAGCAGCCAAGGAGCGGGGGGCCACCAAGAGACCCAGTACTTC.

The chain has TRBV6-6 and TRBJ1-2, with D possibly being TRBD1 (5 bases). The germline V gene encodes CDR1 MNHNY and CDR2 SVGAGI (reference sequence). The ends were cut back, 5 bases at V and 4 bases at J, with 11 bases in the middle. There are 13 residues in the CDR3. The CDR3 region has the DNA TGTGCCAGCAGTCGCGGGACCTTCTATGGCTACACCTTC. Protein: CASSRGTFYGYTF.

The chain carries TRBV6-6 and TRBJ1-2; 9 positions match TRBD1. Germline V gene lookup returns CDR1 MNHNY and CDR2 SVGAGI (reference sequence). This CDR3 has 14 amino acids. The V and J ends lost 0 bases and 8 bases, in that order; junction bases with no gene match: 4. The CDR3, as DNA: TGTGCCAGCAGTTACTCGGGACAGGGCGGGGGCTACACCTTC. It translates to CASSYSGQGGGYTF.

The CDR3 spells CASSPPGTGGTNQPQHF. In DNA, the CDR3 is TGTGCCAGCAGCCCGCCCGGGACAGGGGGCACCAATCAGCCCCAGCATTTT. The chain couples TRBV7-8 to TRBJ1-5; 12 nucleotides agree with TRBD1. J lost 3 bases, V lost 5 bases, and 8 bases had no gene match. The length of the CDR3 is 17 residues. Looked up from germline, CDR1 is SGHVS and CDR2 is FQNEAQ.

V and J are TRBV19 and TRBJ2-3; 9 bases are a match to TRBD2. The CDR3 sequence is 14 residues long. Unmatched junction bases numbered 5, after V lost 5 bases and J lost 5 bases. The germline V gene encodes CDR1 LNHDA and CDR2 SQIVND (reference sequence). The CDR3 loop reads CASSSAGGQDTQYF. The CDR3 DNA is TGTGCCAGTAGTTCAGCGGGGGGTCAAGATACGCAGTATTTT.

The chain couples TRBV11-2 to TRBJ1-6, with 9 bases lining up with TRBD1. V dropped 2 bases and J dropped 7; count of bases not matched to a gene: 6. CDR3 size: 16 residues. Germline loops: CDR1 SGHAT, CDR2 FQNNGV. The CDR3 here is CASSLMTGGRNSPLHF. The CDR3, as DNA: TGTGCCAGCAGCTTAATGACAGGGGGTAGGAATTCACCCCTCCACTTT.

This chain links TRBV19 with TRBJ2-7, with D hard to call. The V end lost 7 bases, the J end lost 2 bases, and 15 bases lay between the germline ends. In germline, CDR1 is LNHDA, CDR2 SQIVND (reference sequence). The CDR3 runs to 14 residues. CDR3 sequence: CASTSTTSTYEQYF. For the CDR3, the DNA is TGTGCCAGTACTTCGACGACTTCAACCTACGAGCAGTACTTC.

This chain uses TRBV28 with TRBJ2-1; D unclear. The V gene lost 3 bases and the J gene lost 8 bases, with 14 bases spanning the gap. CDR1 is MDHEN and CDR2 is SYDVKM in the germline V gene. CDR3 size: 14 residues. CDR3 region: CASSFLGIGDEQFF. CDR3 sequence (DNA): TGTGCCAGCAGTTTTCTCGGAATCGGAGATGAGCAGTTCTTC.

The chain employs TRBV11-2 and TRBJ1-2; D is undetermined. Looked up from germline, CDR1 is SGHAT and CDR2 is FQNNGV. V gave up 0 bases and J gave up 8 bases, with 10 bases separating them. This CDR3 is built from 13 residues. DNA of the CDR3: TGTGCCAGCAGCTTAGATCGGTTAAGCGGCTACACCTTC. This encodes CASSLDRLSGYTF.

This chain links TRBV7-9 with TRBJ2-6, with D unclear. Germline values: CDR1 SEHNR, CDR2 FQNEAQ (reference sequence). This CDR3 spans 15 amino acids. The V end lost 4 bases, the J end lost 0 bases, and 7 bases lay between the germline ends. The CDR3 loop reads CASSSDSSGANVLTF. CDR3 DNA sequence: TGTGCCAGCAGCTCTGATAGCTCTGGGGCCAACGTCCTGACTTTC.

This clone appeared a single time. The chain links TRBV6-1 to TRBJ2-3; 10 bases agree with TRBD2. The CDR3 is made up of 17 amino acids. The germline gives CDR1 MNHNS, CDR2 SASEGT. The junction had 9 bases not matched to a gene; V was cut back by 0 bases and J by 6 bases. The DNA of the CDR3 is TGTGCCAGCAGTGAAGCGCGGCTAGCGGGGGTGGGGGATACGCAGTATTTT. Translating it yields CASSEARLAGVGDTQYF.

In the case of this clone: Mismatch with germline at one junction end may stem from a read error. The chain employs TRBV7-9 and TRBJ2-1; 10 bases match TRBD2. The CDR3 totals 16 residues. CDR1 is SEHNR, CDR2 FQNEAQ, per germline (reference sequence). The CDR3 here is CSSSLVTSGTYNEQFF. The CDR3, as DNA: TGTTCCAGCAGCTTAGTAACTAGCGGGACCTACAATGAGCAGTTCTTC.

CDR3 region: CASSVGNGQSYGYTF. CDR3 coding DNA: TGTGCCAGCAGCGTGGGCAACGGACAGAGTTATGGCTACACCTTC. V usage is TRBV9 and J usage is TRBJ1-2; possibly TRBD1 for D (6 bases). Per germline, CDR1 SGDLS and CDR2 YYNGEE. Trimming cost V 2 bases and J 5 bases, with 16 bases left between them. CDR3 length equals 15 residues. Full variable domain (outside the CDR3, taken from reference TRBV9 and TRBJ1-2): DSGVTQTPKHLITATGQRVTLRCSPRSGDLSVYWYQQSLDQGLQFLIQYYNGEERAKGNILERFSAQQFPDLHSELNLSSLELGDSALYFCASSVGNGQSYGYTFGSGTRLTVV.

This clone was recorded only once. The rearrangement joins TRBV2 to TRBJ1-5, with D perhaps matching TRBD1 (5 bases). The V gene lost 6 bases and the J gene lost 3 bases, with 12 bases spanning the gap. There are 14 residues in the CDR3. CDR1 SNHLY and CDR2 FYNNEI come from the germline V gene. The CDR3 DNA is TGTGCCAGCAGGGAAACAGGTTACAATCAGCCCCAGCATTTT. It is translated as CASRETGYNQPQHF.

The V gene is TRBV27, the J gene TRBJ2-7; TRBD1 aligns across 7 bases. The CDR3 is 15 amino acids. Trimming at V came to 4 bases and at J to 3 bases, leaving 9 bases not matched to a gene. The germline V gene encodes CDR1 MNHEY and CDR2 SMNVEV (reference sequence). The CDR3 sequence is CASSSTGSLHYEQYF. DNA of the CDR3: TGTGCCAGCAGTTCGACAGGGTCTTTACACTACGAGCAGTACTTC.

The genes are TRBV7-8 and TRBJ1-5; TRBD1 agrees at 7 bases. This CDR3 is built from 17 residues. Per the germline V gene, CDR1 is SGHVS and CDR2 is FQNEAQ. Trimming at V came to 4 bases and at J to 3 bases, leaving 12 bases not matched to a gene. CDR3: CASSWIRDSGINQPQHF. The CDR3 region has the DNA TGTGCCAGCAGCTGGATCCGGGACAGTGGTATCAATCAGCCCCAGCATTTT.

This clone was observed a single time. The J gene is TRBJ1-2, the V gene TRBV2; 7 bases agree with TRBD1. The germline CDR1 and CDR2 sequences are SNHLY and FYNNEI. V was clipped by 4 bases and J by 6 bases; unmatched bases: 2. CDR3 size: 12 residues. This CDR3 is CASSGQGNGYTF. CDR3 DNA sequence: TGTGCCAGCAGTGGACAGGGTAATGGCTACACCTTC.

J is TRBJ2-5 and V is TRBV4-1; D is unresolved. This CDR3 region has 13 residues. V was pared by 2 bases and J by 1 base, with 5 bases between. Germline V gives CDR1 MGHRA, CDR2 YSYEKL. In DNA, the CDR3 is TGCGCCAGCAGCCAACCCTCCCAAGAGACCCAGTACTTC. Translated: CASSQPSQETQYF.

The table lists this clone with a few counts. This CDR3 is CASSQAGQGAYEQYF. CDR3 sequence (DNA): TGTGCCAGCTCCCAGGCGGGACAGGGGGCTTACGAGCAGTACTTC. The chain is built from TRBV27 and TRBJ2-7, with TRBD1 matching 12 bases. The CDR3 is 15 residues long. Germline CDR1 MNHEY, CDR2 SMNVEV (reference sequence). V gave up 8 bases and J gave up 4 bases; unmatched junction bases: 9.

The chain is built from TRBV28 and TRBJ1-5, with TRBD1 as a possible D gene (6 bases). There are 15 residues in the CDR3. The V end was cut by 6 bases, the J end by 9 bases, with 21 bases between. CDR1 is MDHEN, CDR2 SYDVKM, per germline. DNA for the CDR3: TGTGCCAGCAGCCCCGAGGGTACAGGGCTTCGGCCCCAGCATTTT. Protein sequence: CASSPEGTGLRPQHF.

J is TRBJ1-1 and V is TRBV6-1; D might be TRBD1 (5 bases). The CDR3 is made up of 14 amino acids. V was cut by 5 bases and J by 6 bases, with 16 bases left in between. Germline values: CDR1 MNHNS, CDR2 SASEGT. CDR3: CASSTTGLPPEAFF. The CDR3, as DNA: TGTGCCAGCAGTACCACGGGACTTCCGCCTGAAGCTTTCTTT.

The chain couples TRBV10-3 to TRBJ2-3, with 12 bases fitting TRBD2. The junction had 20 bases not matched to a gene; V was cut back by 11 bases and J by 2 bases. Germline assignment: CDR1 ENHRY and CDR2 SYGVKD. The CDR3 is 19 amino acids. The CDR3 DNA follows: TGTGCCGCCCGGGAAACTAGCGGGGGGCCCTACCGCCCCACAGATACGCAGTATTTT. Residues: CAARETSGGPYRPTDTQYF.

This clone has more than one count but fewer than ten. This CDR3 reads CAAYRTEAFF. The CDR3 DNA reads TGTGCCGCCTACCGGACTGAAGCTTTCTTT. This chain uses TRBV6-1 with TRBJ1-1; D call uncertain. V gave up 11 bases and J gave up 5 bases, with 9 bases separating them. Germline loops: CDR1 MNHNS, CDR2 SASEGT. CDR3 length: 10 residues.